These 11 T cell receptor beta chains came from one sample sequenced in a study of cytomegalovirus exposure and HLA in healthy donors. The primer mix had 60 Vbeta and 13 Jbeta primers. TCRdb keeps only in-frame clones here, not all; method: immunoSEQ multiplex PCR. In total, the table holds fewer than 70,000 clones. The sequenced sample consisted of PBMCs. The receptors originated from a man aged 25-40 years in good health and CMV-seropositive.

The chain joins TRBV28 to TRBJ1-5, with D perhaps matching TRBD1 (6 bases). The CDR3 length is 13 residues. V shed 6 bases and J shed 7 bases, with 13 bases lying between them. Germline V gene sequence: CDR1 MDHEN, CDR2 SYDVKM. The CDR3 region is CASRPGVGQPQHF. The CDR3 DNA reads as TGTGCCAGCAGACCAGGGGTCGGACAGCCCCAGCATTTT.

The chain uses TRBV27 and TRBJ1-1; TRBD1 agrees at 7 bases. This CDR3 has 13 amino acids. Germline V gene sequence: CDR1 MNHEY, CDR2 SMNVEV (reference sequence). The V and J ends lost 8 bases and 1 base, in that order; junction bases with no gene match: 4. CDR3 protein: CASGRTGNTEAFF. Written as DNA, the CDR3 is TGTGCCAGCGGAAGGACAGGGAACACTGAAGCTTTCTTT.

This chain connects TRBV30 to TRBJ2-1; TRBD2 might be the D (5 bases). This CDR3 is 13 amino acids long. Trimming removed 2 bases from V and 10 bases from J, with 15 bases in between. Germline V gene sequence: CDR1 GTSNPN, CDR2 SVGIG (reference sequence). The DNA of the CDR3 is TGTGCCTGGAGTCCGACTATAGGACGGGAGCAGTTCTTC. Amino acid sequence: CAWSPTIGREQFF. Variable domain in full (rest from reference TRBV30 and TRBJ2-1): SQTIHQWPATLVQPVGSPLSLECTVEGTSNPNLYWYRQAAGRGLQLLFYSVGIGQISSEVPQNLSASRPQDRQFILSSKKLLLSDSGFYLCAWSPTIGREQFFGPGTRLTVL.

The genes are TRBV5-6 and TRBJ2-1; TRBD1 agrees at 7 bases. This CDR3 spans 14 amino acids. The J segment lost 6 bases and the V segment lost 4 bases, leaving 7 bases of the junction unmatched. CDR1 is SGHDT and CDR2 is YYEEEE in the germline V gene. CDR3 DNA sequence: TGTGCCAGCAGCCGGACAGGCTGGACCAATGAGCAGTTCTTC. It translates to CASSRTGWTNEQFF.

The chain carries TRBV7-8 and TRBJ2-5, with D unresolved. This CDR3 contains 12 residues. Trimming cost V 6 bases and J 5 bases, with 10 bases left between them. Germline V gene sequence: CDR1 SGHVS, CDR2 FQNEAQ. CDR3 in amino acids: CASSMLEETQYF. The CDR3 DNA reads as TGTGCCAGCAGTATGCTAGAGGAGACCCAGTACTTC.

The chain links TRBV4-2 to TRBJ2-1; D unresolved. The CDR3 totals 16 residues. The V end lost 0 bases, the J end lost 0 bases, and 9 bases lay between the germline ends. Germline V gene sequence: CDR1 LGHNA, CDR2 YNFKEQ. The CDR3 is CASSQELPGSYNEQFF. CDR3 in DNA: TGTGCCAGCAGCCAAGAGTTGCCGGGCTCCTACAATGAGCAGTTCTTC.

The V and J genes are TRBV6-5 and TRBJ1-4; D not resolved. V was trimmed by 2 bases and J by 1 base, leaving 8 bases between them. CDR3 length equals 15 residues. Germline CDR1 and CDR2: MNHEY and SVGAGI. CDR3 in DNA: TGTGCCAGCAGTTACAGTGGGCTAACTAATGAAAAACTGTTTTTT. Amino acids: CASSYSGLTNEKLFF.

The genes are TRBV10-3 and TRBJ2-6; 9 bases are a match to TRBD1. The CDR3 has 16 residues. Germline V gene lookup returns CDR1 ENHRY and CDR2 SYGVKD. The junction had 4 bases not matched to a gene; V was cut back by 4 bases and J by 3 bases. The CDR3 DNA sequence: TGTGCCATCAGTGGGGGACAGGGTGTTGGGGCCAACGTCCTGACTTTC. As protein: CAISGGQGVGANVLTF.

The chain recombines TRBV14 with TRBJ1-2, with unresolved D. Looked up from germline, CDR1 is SGHDN and CDR2 is FVKESK. This CDR3 contains 14 residues. Trimming shortened V by 0 bases and J by 4 bases, and 9 bases separated the two germline ends. CDR3 sequence: CASSQEKGGYGYTF. The DNA of the CDR3 is TGTGCCAGCAGCCAAGAGAAGGGAGGCTATGGCTACACCTTC.

J is TRBJ1-2 and V is TRBV7-8; D gene unclear. The germline V and J ends were trimmed by 2 bases and 3 bases, with 19 bases remaining between them. The CDR3 totals 17 residues. CDR1 and CDR2 from the germline V gene are SGHVS and FQNEAQ. CDR3 bases: TGTGCCAGCAGCTTATGGGCTGGTGTGCGTAAGGACTATGGCTACACCTTC. Translation: CASSLWAGVRKDYGYTF. Drawing the rest from reference TRBV7-8 and TRBJ1-2, the complete variable domain is GAGVSQSPRYKVAKRGQDVALRCDPISGHVSLFWYQQALGQGPEFLTYFQNEAQLDKSGLPSDRFFAERPEGSVSTLKIQRTQQEDSAVYLCASSLWAGVRKDYGYTFGSGTRLTVV.

The chain recombines TRBV19 with TRBJ1-1, with 10 positions matching TRBD1. Germline V gene data show CDR1 as LNHDA and CDR2 as SQIVND (reference sequence). The CDR3 runs to 15 residues. Trimming cost V 5 bases and J 1 base; bases outside gene matches: 4. CDR3 in DNA: TGTGCCAGTAGTGGGACAGGGGCCAGGAACACTGAAGCTTTCTTT. It translates to CASSGTGARNTEAFF.